This T cell receptor (beta chain) is from a study of blood T cell repertoires in COVID-19. V was trimmed by 5 bases and J by 14 bases, leaving 15 bases between them. The CDR3 spans 12 residues. Germline CDR1 MGHDK, CDR2 SYGVNS. The assay was immunoSEQ multiplex PCR, and TCRdb's table has in-frame clones only and misses some. The table records about 70,000 clones, roughly 89% of them present only once. The sequence was obtained from a man between 60 and 75 years old with acute or convalescent COVID-19. V and J are TRBV25-1 and TRBJ2-2; possible D gene TRBD2, 6 bases. The sequencing sample was made of peripheral blood. CDR3 sequence: CASSIEGTGLFF. The CDR3 bases are TGTGCCAGCAGTATAGAGGGGACTGGACTGTTTTTT.